The clone carrying this T cell receptor delta chain has only a few counts. Its cognate antigen is unknown. TCRdb's entry gives the protein of a much larger clone, which mismatches this DNA's translation at residue 11, likely from a read error; the protein reported here is translated from the DNA. Germline V gene lookup returns CDR1 TSWWSYY and CDR2 QGS. The ends lost 1 base at V and 1 base at J; junction bases unmatched: 28. The CDR3 has 25 amino acids. The data derive from a study of γδ T cells in repeated Plasmodium falciparum infection. Study conclusions and caveats: Donors in Mali lived in a small rural village, largely one ethnic group. Malian children's Vdelta2-negative repertoires appeared more expanded and less diverse than Australians'.

Flow sorting of PBMC yielded separate Vgamma9/Vdelta2+ and Vdelta2-negative gammadelta T cell populations for bulk repertoire analysis. TCRdb re-called the multiplex PCR reads through CATT. Among 75,000 to 95,000 delta-chain clones listed, 0.98% were seen once. The V call is TRDV1, the J call TRDJ1; 12 nucleotides match TRDD3. In the absence of a J gene in TCRdb, the DNA was matched to germline to assign it here. Sequenced input: gamma-delta T cells from blood. The receptor comes from a pool of human donors (malaria-infected and uninfected, not separated). CDR3 amino acids: CALGEQGNPTDKVWGIRWPTDKLIF. In DNA, the CDR3 is TGTGCTCTTGGGGAACAGGGCAATCCTACGGACAAAGTCTGGGGGATACGATGGCCCACCGATAAACTCATCTTT.